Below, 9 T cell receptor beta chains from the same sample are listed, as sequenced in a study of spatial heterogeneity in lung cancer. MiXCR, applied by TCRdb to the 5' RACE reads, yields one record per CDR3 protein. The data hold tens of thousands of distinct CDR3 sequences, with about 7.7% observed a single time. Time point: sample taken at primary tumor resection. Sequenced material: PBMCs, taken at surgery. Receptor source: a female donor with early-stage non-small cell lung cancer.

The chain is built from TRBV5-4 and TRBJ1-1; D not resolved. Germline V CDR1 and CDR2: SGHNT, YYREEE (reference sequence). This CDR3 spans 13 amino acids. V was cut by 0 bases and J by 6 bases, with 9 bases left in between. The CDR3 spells CASSLAGRPEAFF. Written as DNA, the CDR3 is TGTGCCAGCAGCTTGGCCGGGCGGCCTGAAGCTTTCTTT.

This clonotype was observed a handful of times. CDR3: CSARSGEIYEQYF. CDR3 in DNA: TGCAGTGCTCGGAGCGGGGAGATCTACGAGCAGTACTTC. The rearrangement joins TRBV20-1 to TRBJ2-7; 7 bases fit TRBD2. Germline loops: CDR1 DFQATT, CDR2 SNEGSKA (reference sequence). The CDR3 loop spans 13 amino acids. Unmatched junction bases numbered 7, after V lost 5 bases and J lost 3 bases.

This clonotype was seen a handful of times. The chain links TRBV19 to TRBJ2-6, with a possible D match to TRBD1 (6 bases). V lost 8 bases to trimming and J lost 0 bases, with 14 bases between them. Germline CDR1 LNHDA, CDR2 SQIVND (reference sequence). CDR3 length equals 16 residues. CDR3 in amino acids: CASGQTVSSGANVLTF. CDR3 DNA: TGTGCCAGTGGACAGACAGTTAGCTCTGGGGCCAACGTCCTGACTTTC.

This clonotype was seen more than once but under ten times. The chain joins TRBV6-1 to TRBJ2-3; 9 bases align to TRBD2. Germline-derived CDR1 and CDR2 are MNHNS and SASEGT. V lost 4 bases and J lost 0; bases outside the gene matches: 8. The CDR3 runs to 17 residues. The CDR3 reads CASSARGLATSTDTQYF. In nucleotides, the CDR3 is TGTGCCAGCAGTGCACGAGGACTAGCGACTAGCACAGATACGCAGTATTTT.

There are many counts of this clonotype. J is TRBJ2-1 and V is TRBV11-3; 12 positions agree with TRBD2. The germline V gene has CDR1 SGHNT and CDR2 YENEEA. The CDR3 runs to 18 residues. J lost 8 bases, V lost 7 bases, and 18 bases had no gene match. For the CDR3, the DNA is TGTGCCAGCACCACGGGTAGGACTAGCGGGGAGGGGATCCATGAGCAGTTCTTC. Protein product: CASTTGRTSGEGIHEQFF.

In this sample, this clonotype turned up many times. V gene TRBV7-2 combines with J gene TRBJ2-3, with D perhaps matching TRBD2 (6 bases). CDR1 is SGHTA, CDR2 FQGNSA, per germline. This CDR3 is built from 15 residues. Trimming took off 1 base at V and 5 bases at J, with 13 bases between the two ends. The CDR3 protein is CASSLVGRRGDTQYF. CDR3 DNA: TGTGCCAGCAGCTTAGTCGGCAGGAGGGGAGATACGCAGTATTTT. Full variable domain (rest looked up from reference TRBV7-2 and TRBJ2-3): GAGVSQSPSNKVTEKGKDVELRCDPISGHTALYWYRQSLGQGLEFLIYFQGNSAPDKSGLPSDRFSAERTGGSVSTLTIQRTQQEDSAVYLCASSLVGRRGDTQYFGPGTRLTVL.

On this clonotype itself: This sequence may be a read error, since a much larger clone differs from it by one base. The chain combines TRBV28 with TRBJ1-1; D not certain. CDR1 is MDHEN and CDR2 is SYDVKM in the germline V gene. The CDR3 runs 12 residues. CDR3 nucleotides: TGTGTCAGTCGGGAGCGTTACACTGAAGCTTTCTTT. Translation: CVSRERYTEAFF.

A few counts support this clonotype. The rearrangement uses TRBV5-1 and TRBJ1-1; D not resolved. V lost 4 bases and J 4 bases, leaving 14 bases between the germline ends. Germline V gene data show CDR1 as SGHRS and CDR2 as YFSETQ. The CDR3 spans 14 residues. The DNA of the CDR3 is TGCGCCAGCAGCCCTCAAACATCGAGCACTGAAGCTTTCTTT. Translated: CASSPQTSSTEAFF.

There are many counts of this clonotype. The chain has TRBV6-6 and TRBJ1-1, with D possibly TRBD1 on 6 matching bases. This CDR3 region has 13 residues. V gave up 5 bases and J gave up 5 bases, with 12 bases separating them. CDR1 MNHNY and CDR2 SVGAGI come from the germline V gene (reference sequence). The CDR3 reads CASSKQGFTEAFF. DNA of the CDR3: TGTGCCAGCAGTAAACAGGGTTTTACTGAAGCTTTCTTT.